The rows below give T cell receptor beta chains drawn from one sample of a study of blood T cell repertoires in COVID-19. Sequencing used immunoSEQ multiplex PCR; TCRdb keeps in-frame clones, though not all of them. The data hold about 45,000 clones, with around 85% observed a single time. Sequences were obtained from peripheral blood. Every receptor here comes from a woman older than 75 with acute or convalescent COVID-19. The CDR3 runs from the conserved cysteine through the conserved F or W.

>TRBJ1-4|TRBV30
CAWSVKGTGTKLFF
>TRBJ2-3|TRBV7-9
CASSQDSISTDTQYF
>TRBJ1-1|TRBV5-6
CASSLPGTVNTEAFF
>TRBJ2-1|TRBV12-3/TRBV12-4
CASSPAQYEQFF
>TRBJ1-1|TRBV28
CASSTGQDLMCFF
>TRBJ1-1|TRBV28
CASSLPGQNTEAFF
>TRBJ2-3|TRBV10-3
CAISEETGSDTQYF
>TRBJ2-7|TRBV11-2
CASSLVDTAYEQYF
>TRBJ2-6|TRBV7-9
CASSPTTGPGANVLTF
>TRBJ1-6|TRBV11-2
CASSPSGVNNSPLHF
>TRBJ2-2|TRBV10-3
CAILRGQVTGELFF
>TRBJ2-2|TRBV2
CASTLEAGGTRELFF
>TRBJ2-3|TRBV30
CAWSVQGDTQYF
>TRBJ2-6|TRBV18
CASSPPTGSGTSGANVLTF
>TRBJ2-3|TRBV19
CASRSGSVGDTQYF
>TRBJ2-1|TRBV5-1
CASSVAGDQDEQFF
>TRBJ2-2|TRBV24-1
CATSRLRGNTGELFF
>TRBJ2-7|TRBV30
CAWRTAGGWVGEQYF
>TRBJ2-2|TRBV9
CASSVGQGATGELFF
>TRBJ2-1|TRBV28
CASSQGLAGLYNEQFF
>TRBJ2-5|TRBV7-7
CASSLQLAGAGETQYF
>TRBJ2-1|TRBV19
CASSRADVYNEQFF